This note documents a single TCR beta chain sequence. Antigen specificity is unknown. These data originate in a study of cytomegalovirus exposure and HLA in healthy donors. Primers included in the PCR were 60 Vbeta and 13 Jbeta primers. TCRdb's table, derived via immunoSEQ multiplex PCR, lists solely in-frame clones and lacks some. The repertoire has approximately 150,000 clones, roughly 85% of them found once; the top ten carry approximately 1.3%. Study-level findings and limits: Some segments of the V type, notably TRBV6-2 and TRBV6-3, were excluded as indistinguishable.

At the time of sampling, donors were nominally healthy, though unrecorded immune exposures were likely. Germline values: CDR1 SGHVS, CDR2 FQNEAQ. This CDR3 has 15 amino acids. After removal of 5 bases from V and 6 bases from J, the junction contained 6 bases not matched to a gene. V gene TRBV7-8 combines with J gene TRBJ2-1; TRBD2 matches 11 bases. The clonotype was recovered from a man aged 25-45 years in good health and CMV-seronegative. Sequenced sample: PBMCs. The DNA of the CDR3 is TGTGCCAGCAGCCCCGGGACTAGCGGACCCAATGAGCAGTTCTTC. It is translated as CASSPGTSGPNEQFF.